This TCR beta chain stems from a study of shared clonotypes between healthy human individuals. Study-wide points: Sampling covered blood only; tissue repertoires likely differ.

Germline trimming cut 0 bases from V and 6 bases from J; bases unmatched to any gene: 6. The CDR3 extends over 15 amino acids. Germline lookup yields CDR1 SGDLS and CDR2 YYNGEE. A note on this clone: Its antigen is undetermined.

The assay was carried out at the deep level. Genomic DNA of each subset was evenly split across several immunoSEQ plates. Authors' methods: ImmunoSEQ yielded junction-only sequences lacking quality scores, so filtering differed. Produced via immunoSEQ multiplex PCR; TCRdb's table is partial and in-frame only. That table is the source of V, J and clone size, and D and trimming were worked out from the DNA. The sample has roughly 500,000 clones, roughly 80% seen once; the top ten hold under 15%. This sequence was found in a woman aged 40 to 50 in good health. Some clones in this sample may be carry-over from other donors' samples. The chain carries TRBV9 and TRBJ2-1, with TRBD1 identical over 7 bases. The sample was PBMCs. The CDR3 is CASSVGGQPLNEQFF. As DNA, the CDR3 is TGTGCCAGCAGCGTAGGGGGACAGCCCCTCAATGAGCAGTTCTTC.